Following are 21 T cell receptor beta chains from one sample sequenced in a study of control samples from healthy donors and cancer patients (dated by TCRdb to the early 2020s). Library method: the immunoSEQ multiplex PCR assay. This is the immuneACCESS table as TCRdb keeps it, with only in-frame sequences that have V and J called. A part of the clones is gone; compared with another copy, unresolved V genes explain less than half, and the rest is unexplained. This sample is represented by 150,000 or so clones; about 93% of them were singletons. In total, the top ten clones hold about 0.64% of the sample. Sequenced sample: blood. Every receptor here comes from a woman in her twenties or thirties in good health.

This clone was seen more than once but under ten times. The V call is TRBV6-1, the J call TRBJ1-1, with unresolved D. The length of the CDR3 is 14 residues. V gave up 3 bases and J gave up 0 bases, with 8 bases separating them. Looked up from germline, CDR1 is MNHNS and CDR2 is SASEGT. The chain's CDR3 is CASSDTFMNTEAFF. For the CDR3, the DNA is TGTGCCAGCAGTGATACTTTCATGAACACTGAAGCTTTCTTT.

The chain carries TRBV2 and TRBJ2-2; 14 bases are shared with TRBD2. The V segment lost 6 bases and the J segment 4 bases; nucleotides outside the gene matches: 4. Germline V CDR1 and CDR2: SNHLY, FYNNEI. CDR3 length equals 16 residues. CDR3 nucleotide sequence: TGTGCCAGCAGGGGACTAGCGGGAGAAGCCACCGGGGAGCTGTTTTTT. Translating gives CASRGLAGEATGELFF.

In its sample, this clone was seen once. The CDR3 loop reads CASSLGQGSEKLFF. The CDR3 DNA reads as TGCGCCAGCAGCCTGGGACAGGGGAGCGAAAAACTGTTTTTT. V and J are TRBV5-1 and TRBJ1-4; 10 positions match TRBD1. CDR1 and CDR2 (germline): SGHRS, YFSETQ. The CDR3 is made up of 14 amino acids. The V gene end was trimmed by 4 bases and the J gene end by 8 bases; junction bases not matched to a gene: 5.

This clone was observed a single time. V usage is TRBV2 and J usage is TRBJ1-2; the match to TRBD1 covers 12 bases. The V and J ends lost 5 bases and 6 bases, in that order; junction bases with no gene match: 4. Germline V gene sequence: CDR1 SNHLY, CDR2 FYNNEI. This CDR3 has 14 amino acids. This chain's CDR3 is CASSWDRGPNGYTF. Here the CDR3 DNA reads TGTGCCAGCAGTTGGGACAGGGGGCCTAATGGCTACACCTTC.

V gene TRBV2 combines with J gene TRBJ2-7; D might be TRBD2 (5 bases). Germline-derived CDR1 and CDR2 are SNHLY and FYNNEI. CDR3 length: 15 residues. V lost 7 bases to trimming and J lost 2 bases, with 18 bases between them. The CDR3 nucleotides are TGTGCCAGCACCGAGGGTGATAACCCCACCTACGAGCAGTACTTC. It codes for CASTEGDNPTYEQYF. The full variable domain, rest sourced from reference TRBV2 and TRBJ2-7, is EPEVTQTPSHQVTQMGQEVILRCVPISNHLYFYWYRQILGQKVEFLVSFYNNEISEKSEIFDDQFSVERPDGSNFTLKIRSTKLEDSAMYFCASTEGDNPTYEQYFGPGTRLTVT.

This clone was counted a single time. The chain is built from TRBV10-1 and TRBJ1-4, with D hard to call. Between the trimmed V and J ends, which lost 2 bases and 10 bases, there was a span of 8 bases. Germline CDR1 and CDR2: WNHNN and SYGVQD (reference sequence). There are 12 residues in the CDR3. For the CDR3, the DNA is TGCGCCAGCAGTGAGGAACCGGGAAAACTGTTTTTT. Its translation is CASSEEPGKLFF.

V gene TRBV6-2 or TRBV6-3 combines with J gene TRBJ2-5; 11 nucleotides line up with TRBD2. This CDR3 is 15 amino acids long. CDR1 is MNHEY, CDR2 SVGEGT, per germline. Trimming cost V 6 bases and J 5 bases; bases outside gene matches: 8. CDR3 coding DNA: TGTGCCAGCAGCTTACTAGCGGGAGTAGGGGAGACCCAGTACTTC. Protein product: CASSLLAGVGETQYF.

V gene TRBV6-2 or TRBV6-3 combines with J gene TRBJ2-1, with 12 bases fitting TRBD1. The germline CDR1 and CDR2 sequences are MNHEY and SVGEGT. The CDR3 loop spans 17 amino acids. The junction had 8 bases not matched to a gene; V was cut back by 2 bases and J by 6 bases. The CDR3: CASSYGDRGHWFNEQFF. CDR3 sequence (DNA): TGTGCCAGCAGTTACGGGGACAGGGGGCATTGGTTCAATGAGCAGTTCTTC.

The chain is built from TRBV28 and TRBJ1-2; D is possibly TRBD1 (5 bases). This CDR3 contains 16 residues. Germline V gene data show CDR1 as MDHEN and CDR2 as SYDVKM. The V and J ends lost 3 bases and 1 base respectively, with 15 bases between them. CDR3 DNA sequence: TGTGCCAGCAGTTTGGGGCGGGGCACCCGTAACTATGGCTACACCTTC. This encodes CASSLGRGTRNYGYTF.

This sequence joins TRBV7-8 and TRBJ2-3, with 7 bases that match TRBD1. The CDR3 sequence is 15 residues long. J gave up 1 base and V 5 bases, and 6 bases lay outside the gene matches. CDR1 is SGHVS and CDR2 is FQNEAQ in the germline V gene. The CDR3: CASSPDRVRTDTQYF. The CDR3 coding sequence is TGTGCCAGCAGCCCTGACAGGGTCCGCACAGATACGCAGTATTTT.

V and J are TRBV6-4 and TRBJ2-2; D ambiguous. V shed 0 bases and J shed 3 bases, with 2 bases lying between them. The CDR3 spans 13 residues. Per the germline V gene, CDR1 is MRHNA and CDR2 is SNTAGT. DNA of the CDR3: TGTGCCAGCAGTGACTCCGACACCGGGGAGCTGTTTTTT. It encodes CASSDSDTGELFF.

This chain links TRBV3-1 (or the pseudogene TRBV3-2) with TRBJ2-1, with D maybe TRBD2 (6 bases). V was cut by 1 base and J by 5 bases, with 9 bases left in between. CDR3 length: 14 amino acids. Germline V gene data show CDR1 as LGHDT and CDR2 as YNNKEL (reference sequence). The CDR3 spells CASSQGTTNNEQFF. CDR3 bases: TGTGCCAGCAGCCAAGGGACTACAAACAATGAGCAGTTCTTC.

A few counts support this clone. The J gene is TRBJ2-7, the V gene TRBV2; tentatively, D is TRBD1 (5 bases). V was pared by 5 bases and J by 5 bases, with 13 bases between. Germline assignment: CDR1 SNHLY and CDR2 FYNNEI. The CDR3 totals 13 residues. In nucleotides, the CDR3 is TGTGCCAGCAGTCTGCAGGGTATCCACGAGCAGTACTTC. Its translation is CASSLQGIHEQYF.

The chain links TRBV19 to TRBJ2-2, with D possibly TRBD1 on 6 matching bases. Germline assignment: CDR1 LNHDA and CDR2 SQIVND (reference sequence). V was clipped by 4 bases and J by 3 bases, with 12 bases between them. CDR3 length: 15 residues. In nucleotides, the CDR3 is TGTGCCAGTAGTAAACAGGGTAGGGACACCGGGGAGCTGTTTTTT. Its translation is CASSKQGRDTGELFF.

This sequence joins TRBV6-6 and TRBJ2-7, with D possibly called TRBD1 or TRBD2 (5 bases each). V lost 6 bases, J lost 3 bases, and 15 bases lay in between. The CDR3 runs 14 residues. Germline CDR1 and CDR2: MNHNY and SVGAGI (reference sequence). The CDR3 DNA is TGTGCCAGCAGCCATGGGACCGCCCTCTACGAGCAGTACTTC. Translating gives CASSHGTALYEQYF.

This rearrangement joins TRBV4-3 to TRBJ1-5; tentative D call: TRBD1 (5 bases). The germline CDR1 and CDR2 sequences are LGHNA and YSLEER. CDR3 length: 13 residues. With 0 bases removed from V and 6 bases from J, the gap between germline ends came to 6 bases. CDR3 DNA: TGCGCCAGCAGCCAAGATAGGGGTCAGCCCCAGCATTTT. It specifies CASSQDRGQPQHF.

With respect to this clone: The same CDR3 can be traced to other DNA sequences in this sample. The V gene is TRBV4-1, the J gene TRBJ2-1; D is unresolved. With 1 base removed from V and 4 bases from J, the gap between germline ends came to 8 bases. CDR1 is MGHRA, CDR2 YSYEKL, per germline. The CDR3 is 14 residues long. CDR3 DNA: TGCGCCAGCAGCCAAGCGGTAGGGTACAATGAGCAGTTCTTC. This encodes CASSQAVGYNEQFF.

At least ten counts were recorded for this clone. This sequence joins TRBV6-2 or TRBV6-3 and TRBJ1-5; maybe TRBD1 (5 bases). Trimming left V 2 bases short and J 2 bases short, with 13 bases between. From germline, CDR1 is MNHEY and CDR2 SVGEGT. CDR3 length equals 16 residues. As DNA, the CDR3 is TGTGCCAGCAGTTACGGGGGACGGGCCGGCAATCAGCCCCAGCATTTT. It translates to CASSYGGRAGNQPQHF.

The CDR3 here is CATSDFRGHSYNEQFF. The CDR3 DNA reads TGTGCCACCAGTGATTTTCGGGGGCACAGCTACAATGAGCAGTTCTTC. The genes are TRBV24-1 and TRBJ2-1; the D call may be TRBD1 or TRBD2 (6 bases each). V lost 1 base to trimming and J lost 3 bases, with 12 bases between them. The length of the CDR3 is 16 residues. Germline V gives CDR1 KGHDR, CDR2 SFDVKD.

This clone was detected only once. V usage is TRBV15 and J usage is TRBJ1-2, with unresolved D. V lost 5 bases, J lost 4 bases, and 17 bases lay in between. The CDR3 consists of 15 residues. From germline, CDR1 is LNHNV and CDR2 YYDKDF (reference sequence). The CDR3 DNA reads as TGTGCCACCAGCCGTTACAAAATCATCCTCTATGGCTACACCTTC. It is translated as CATSRYKIILYGYTF.

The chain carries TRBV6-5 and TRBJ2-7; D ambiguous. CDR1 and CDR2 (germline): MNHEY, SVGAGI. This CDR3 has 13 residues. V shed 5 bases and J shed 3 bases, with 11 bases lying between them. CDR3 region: CASSIEQYYEQYF. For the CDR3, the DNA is TGTGCCAGCAGTATCGAACAGTACTACGAGCAGTACTTC.